The T cell receptor beta chain under discussion was sequenced for a study of OX40 agonist ivuxolimab in advanced cancers. Across the whole study: Therapy given before enrollment (anti-PD-1, anti-PD-L1 or anti-CTLA-4) was allowed, and approximately 40% had some. Among those treated, three patients had partial responses, one with hepatocellular carcinoma and two with cutaneous melanoma. Study conclusions and caveats: Fewer expanded clones were found on average in CD4+ than in CD8+ T cells.

CDR1 is LGHNA and CDR2 is YSLEER in the germline V gene. V lost 3 bases and J lost 10, with 17 bases in between. The CDR3 extends over 14 amino acids. The repertoire was sequenced with immunoSEQ multiplex PCR; TCRdb's copy has only in-frame clones and lacks some. This sample has about 94,000 clones, with 92% found just once. Concerning this clone: Its antigen is still unknown.

This TCR was recovered from an adult with an advanced solid tumor such as melanoma, head and neck, liver or kidney cancer. The specimen was CD4+ or CD8+ T cells sorted from blood, collected in a trial of the OX40 agonist ivuxolimab. This chain uses TRBV4-3 with TRBJ2-3; perhaps D is TRBD1 or TRBD2 (5 bases each). DNA of the CDR3: TGCGCCAGCAGCCAGACCCGGGACCGTCTGGCGCAGTATTTT. Amino acids: CASSQTRDRLAQYF.